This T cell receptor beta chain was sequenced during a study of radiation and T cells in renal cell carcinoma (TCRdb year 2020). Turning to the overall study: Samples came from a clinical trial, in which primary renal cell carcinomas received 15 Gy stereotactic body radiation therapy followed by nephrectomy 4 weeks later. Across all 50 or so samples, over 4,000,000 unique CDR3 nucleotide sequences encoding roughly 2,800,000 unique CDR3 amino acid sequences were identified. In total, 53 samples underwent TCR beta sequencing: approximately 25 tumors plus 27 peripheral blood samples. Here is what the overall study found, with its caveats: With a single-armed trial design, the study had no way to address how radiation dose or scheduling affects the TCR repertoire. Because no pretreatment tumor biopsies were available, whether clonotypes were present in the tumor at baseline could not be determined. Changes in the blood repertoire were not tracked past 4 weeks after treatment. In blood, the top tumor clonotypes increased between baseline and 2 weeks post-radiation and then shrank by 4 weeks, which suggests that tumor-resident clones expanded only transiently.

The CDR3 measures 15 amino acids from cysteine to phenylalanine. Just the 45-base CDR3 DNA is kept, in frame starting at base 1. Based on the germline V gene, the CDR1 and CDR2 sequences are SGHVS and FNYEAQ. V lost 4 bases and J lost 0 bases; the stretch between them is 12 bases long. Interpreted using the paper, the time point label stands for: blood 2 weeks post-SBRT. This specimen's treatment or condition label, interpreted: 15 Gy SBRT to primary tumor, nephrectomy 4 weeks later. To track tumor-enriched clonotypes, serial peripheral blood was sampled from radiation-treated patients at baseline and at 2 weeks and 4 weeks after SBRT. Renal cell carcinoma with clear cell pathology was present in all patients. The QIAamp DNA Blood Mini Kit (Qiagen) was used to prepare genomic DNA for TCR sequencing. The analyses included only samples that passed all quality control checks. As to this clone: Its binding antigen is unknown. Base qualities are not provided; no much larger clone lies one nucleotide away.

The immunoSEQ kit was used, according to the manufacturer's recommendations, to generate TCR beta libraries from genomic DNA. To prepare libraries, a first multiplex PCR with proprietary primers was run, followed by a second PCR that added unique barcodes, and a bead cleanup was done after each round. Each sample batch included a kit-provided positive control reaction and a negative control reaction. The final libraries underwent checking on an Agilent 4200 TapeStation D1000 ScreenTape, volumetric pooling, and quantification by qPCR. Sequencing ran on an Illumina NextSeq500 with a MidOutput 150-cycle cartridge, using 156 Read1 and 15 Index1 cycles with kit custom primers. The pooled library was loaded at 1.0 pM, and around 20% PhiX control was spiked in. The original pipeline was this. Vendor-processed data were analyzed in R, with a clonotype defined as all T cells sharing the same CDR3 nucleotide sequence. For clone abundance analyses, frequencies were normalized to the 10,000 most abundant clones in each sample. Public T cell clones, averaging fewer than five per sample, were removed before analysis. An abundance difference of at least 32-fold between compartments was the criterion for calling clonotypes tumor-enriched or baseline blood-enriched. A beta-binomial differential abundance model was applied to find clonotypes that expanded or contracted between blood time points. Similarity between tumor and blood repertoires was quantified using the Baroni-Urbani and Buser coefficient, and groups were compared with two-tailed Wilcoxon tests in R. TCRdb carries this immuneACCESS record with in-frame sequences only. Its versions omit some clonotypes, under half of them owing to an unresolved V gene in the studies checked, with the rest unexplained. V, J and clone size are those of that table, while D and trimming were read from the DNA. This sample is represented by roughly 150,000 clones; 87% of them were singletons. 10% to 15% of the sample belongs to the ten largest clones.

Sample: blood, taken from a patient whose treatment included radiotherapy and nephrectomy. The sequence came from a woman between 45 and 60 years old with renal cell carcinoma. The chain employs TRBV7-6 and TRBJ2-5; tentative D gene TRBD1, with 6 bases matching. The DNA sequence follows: TGTGCCAGCAGCTCCCAAACAGGGTACCAAGAGACCCAGTACTTC. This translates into CASSSQTGYQETQYF.